This T cell receptor beta chain was profiled in a study of blood T cell repertoires in COVID-19. On the study more broadly: PBMCs, B-cell-depleted T cells, or T cells were the source of the cDNA or gDNA that made up the material.

V was trimmed by 4 bases and J by 9 bases, leaving 19 bases between them. The germline gives CDR1 LNHDA, CDR2 SQIVND (reference sequence). The CDR3 loop spans 15 amino acids. Here immunoSEQ multiplex PCR was the method, and the copy in TCRdb shows in-frame clones only, minus some. The sample lists 140,000 to 150,000 clones; 80% to 85% were seen once. What was sequenced was peripheral blood. The source is a human donor in a cohort sampled during active COVID-19. This sequence joins TRBV19 and TRBJ1-5; no reliable D call. The CDR3 sequence: CASSTSRGSNRPQHF. CDR3 DNA: TGTGCCAGTAGTACGAGCCGAGGTTCCAACCGGCCCCAGCATTTT.